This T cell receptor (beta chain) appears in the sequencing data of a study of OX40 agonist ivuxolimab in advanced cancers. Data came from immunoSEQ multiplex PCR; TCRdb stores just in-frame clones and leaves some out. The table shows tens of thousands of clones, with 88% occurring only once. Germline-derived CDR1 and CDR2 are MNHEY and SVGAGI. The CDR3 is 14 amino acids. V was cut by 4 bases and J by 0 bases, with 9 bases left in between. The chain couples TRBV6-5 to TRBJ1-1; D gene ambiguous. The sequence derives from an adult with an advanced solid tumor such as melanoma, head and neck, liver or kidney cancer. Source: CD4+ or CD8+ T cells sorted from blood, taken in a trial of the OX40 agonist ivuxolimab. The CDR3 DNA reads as TGTGCCAGCAGTTTATTTGGGGTGAACACTGAAGCTTTCTTT. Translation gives CASSLFGVNTEAFF.